This TCR beta chain stems from a study of T cell clonality in common variable immunodeficiency (dated by TCRdb to between 2014 and 2016). Predominantly Caucasian heritage was noted among both the CVID patients and the healthy controls. From each donor, roughly 5 to 9 ml of heparinized peripheral whole blood was collected. Genomic DNA from adults with common variable immune deficiency (CVID) and from healthy adult controls was the source for sequencing TCRbeta CDR3 repertoires. There were around 22 healthy adult volunteers in the control group (roughly twelve female and some ten male), ranging in age from about 23 to 66 years, with a mean age of around 31. To isolate peripheral blood mononuclear cells, diluted blood was subjected to density centrifugation over Hypaque 1077 or Ficoll-Paque. Genomic DNA was extracted from unsorted mononuclear cells by Qiagen column purification or by a centrifugation-based method.

This clone was detected many times. What antigen it recognizes has not been identified. The CDR3 end lies 3 residues beyond the end of the read and is filled in from the germline J gene. For sequencing input, CVID and control samples contributed equivalent amounts of genomic DNA. For every sample, a 60 bp segment covering the rearranged TCRbeta CDR3 region was amplified and then sequenced. The immunoSEQ assay, a bias-corrected multiplex PCR combined with high-throughput sequencing, was used to amplify TCRbeta. Per the authors' processing: Every unique nucleotide sequence was considered a clone and was annotated with V, D and J genes, copy number and frequency. Sequences were labeled productive if in frame, and non-productive if out of frame or containing stop codons. As previously described, Shannon's entropy was used to calculate clonality. The predicted amino acid sequences of productive clones were used to derive the mean CDR3 Kyte-Doolittle hydropathy. Using the R hclust function, scaled V gene usage was clustered hierarchically with Manhattan distance and complete linkage. To assess clone sharing by CDR3 amino acid sequence, 12 repertoires per group were resampled over 100 rounds. Repertoires were searched for 60 to 80 published EBV-specific and 245 published CMV-specific TCRbeta sequences. Two CVID samples yielding fewer than 10,000 sequences were excluded from analysis, leaving 42 CVID repertoires. The clones in this table, taken by TCRdb from immuneACCESS, are in-frame only. Not every clone is retained; where verified, under half of the shortfall comes from an unresolved V gene, and the cause of the rest is unknown. D and trimming come from the DNA, and the V and J calls and clone size come from that table. This sample includes 35,000 to 50,000 clones, and none of them was observed just once. Roughly 3% of the sample belongs to the ten largest clones.

What the work shows at the level of the full study, not this receptor alone: Despite equal DNA input, controls averaged roughly 80,000 unique sequences per sample versus about 30,000 in CVID samples. Increased TCRbeta clonality was found in CVID subjects compared with healthy controls (t-test p = 0.018), with the increase being most characteristic of about a third of subjects. Patient heterogeneity within the CVID cohort put limits on correlating repertoire features with clinical complications. Fewer deletions and N-nucleotide insertions were reportedly observed in CVID TCRbeta sequences, and highly modified clones with 13 or more V deletions were reportedly absent from CVID TCRbeta sequences. According to the authors, figuring out what caused the increased clonality in CVID would require sequencing the repertoires of T cell subpopulations. Healthy controls shared more TCRbeta clones with each other than CVID subjects shared among themselves (p < 0.0001).

Including the terminal cysteine and phenylalanine, the CDR3 comprises 14 residues. Shown are 33 bases from within the CDR3, in frame from base 1. Via the germline V gene, CDR1 is SGHTA and CDR2 FQGNSA. Trimming costs V 3 bases and J 2 bases, and their ends lie 9 bases apart. The receptor comes from a person aged 18 to 75 in good health. This chain is built from TRBV7-2 and TRBJ2-3; no D gene is confidently identified. Sequencing was performed on peripheral blood mononuclear cells. The covered CDR3 bases are TGTGCCAGCAGCTTCTTTCTCTCCACAGATACG. This translates into CASSFFLSTDT. The full CDR3 is CASSFFLSTDTQYF.